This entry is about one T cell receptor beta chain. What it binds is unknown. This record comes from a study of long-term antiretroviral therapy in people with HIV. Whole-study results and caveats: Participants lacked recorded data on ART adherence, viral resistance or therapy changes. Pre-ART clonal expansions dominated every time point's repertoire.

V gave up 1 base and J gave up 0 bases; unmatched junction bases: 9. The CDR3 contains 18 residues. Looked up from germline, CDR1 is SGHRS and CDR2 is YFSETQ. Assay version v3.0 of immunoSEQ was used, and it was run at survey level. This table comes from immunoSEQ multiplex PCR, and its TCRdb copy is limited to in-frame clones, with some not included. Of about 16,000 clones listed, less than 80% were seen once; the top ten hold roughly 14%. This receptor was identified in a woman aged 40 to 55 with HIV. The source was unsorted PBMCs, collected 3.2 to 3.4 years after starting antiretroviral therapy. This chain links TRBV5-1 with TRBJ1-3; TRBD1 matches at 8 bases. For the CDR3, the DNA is TGCGCCAGCAGCTTGATGGCAGGACAGGGTCTCTCTGGAAACACCATATATTTT. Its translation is CASSLMAGQGLSGNTIYF.